Listed here are 28 T cell receptor beta chains from one sample, sequenced in a study of CD8 T cells in Susac syndrome. It was with random hexamers that roughly 0.5 to 1 ug RNA was reverse transcribed. From the immunoSEQ multiplex PCR reads, TCRdb called clonotypes with MiXCR, one entry per CDR3 protein. The data contain around 150,000 distinct CDR3 sequences, approximately 93% of them singletons. Input material: CD8+ T cells from PBMCs. The receptors shown here come from a human donor in good health.

V is TRBV16 and J is TRBJ1-2; D gene ambiguous. CDR1 KGHSY and CDR2 FQNENV come from the germline V gene. The CDR3 is 14 amino acids. V lost 0 bases and J lost 4, with 9 bases in between. The CDR3 DNA reads TGTGCCAGCAGCCAATCGAACAGCTTCTATGGCTACACCTTC. Protein product: CASSQSNSFYGYTF.

V is TRBV29-1 and J is TRBJ1-1; D is unclear. CDR3 length: 10 amino acids. Per the germline V gene, CDR1 is SQVTM and CDR2 is ANQGSEA. V was cut by 6 bases and J by 7 bases, with 9 bases left in between. The CDR3 DNA sequence: TGCAGCGTCTCTATTGGTGAAGCTTTCTTT. Its protein product is CSVSIGEAFF.

This rearrangement joins TRBV4-2 to TRBJ2-5; no clear D gene. Germline-derived CDR1 and CDR2 are LGHNA and YNFKEQ. V shed 0 bases and J shed 1 base, with 9 bases lying between them. This CDR3 is built from 15 residues. The CDR3 region has the DNA TGTGCCAGCAGCCAAGAATTCCGGGCCCAAGAGACCCAGTACTTC. Translating it yields CASSQEFRAQETQYF.

V gene TRBV20-1 combines with J gene TRBJ1-1, with D unresolved. V lost 6 bases and J lost 5, with 4 bases in between. Germline V CDR1 and CDR2: DFQATT, SNEGSKA (reference sequence). This CDR3 is built from 9 residues. The CDR3 loop reads CSAGTEAFF. CDR3 coding DNA: TGCAGTGCAGGTACTGAAGCTTTCTTT.

J is TRBJ2-2 and V is TRBV4-1; no reliable D call. V was clipped by 0 bases and J by 6 bases, with 11 bases between them. There are 15 residues in the CDR3. Germline V gene lookup returns CDR1 MGHRA and CDR2 YSYEKL. The CDR3 sequence: CASSQDVAMAGELFF. The CDR3 region has the DNA TGCGCCAGCAGCCAAGATGTGGCTATGGCCGGGGAGCTGTTTTTT.

This clonotype was counted only a few times. The V call is TRBV27, the J call TRBJ1-2, with D maybe TRBD1 (5 bases). Trimming took off 3 bases at V and 0 bases at J, with 5 bases between the two ends. The CDR3 is made up of 13 amino acids. Germline V gene sequence: CDR1 MNHEY, CDR2 SMNVEV (reference sequence). CDR3 DNA: TGTGCCAGCAGTTTGGGGGCTAACTATGGCTACACCTTC. Its protein is CASSLGANYGYTF.

This clonotype was detected only a few times. This chain links TRBV5-4 with TRBJ2-3, with D unresolved. Trimming took 0 bases from V and 2 from J, leaving 4 bases between them. CDR3 length: 13 amino acids. CDR1 is SGHNT and CDR2 is YYREEE in the germline V gene (reference sequence). CDR3 sequence: CASSLVDTDTQYF. The CDR3 nucleotides read TGTGCCAGCAGCTTGGTGGACACAGATACGCAGTATTTT. The variable domain in full, completed from reference TRBV5-4 and TRBJ2-3, reads ETGVTQSPTHLIKTRGQQVTLRCSSQSGHNTVSWYQQALGQGPQFIFQYYREEENGRGNFPPRFSGLQFPNYSSELNVNALELDDSALYLCASSLVDTDTQYFGPGTRLTVL.

This chain uses TRBV15 with TRBJ2-2, with a weak D call TRBD1 (6 bases). Germline CDR1 LNHNV, CDR2 YYDKDF (reference sequence). The ends were cut back, 5 bases at V and 0 bases at J, with 13 bases in the middle. The CDR3 extends over 16 amino acids. The CDR3 here is CATSSRDNANTGELFF. Written as DNA, the CDR3 is TGTGCCACCAGCTCACGGGACAACGCGAACACCGGGGAGCTGTTTTTT.

The J gene is TRBJ1-4, the V gene TRBV27; D is undetermined. The germline V gene has CDR1 MNHEY and CDR2 SMNVEV (reference sequence). The CDR3 sequence is 11 residues long. The V end lost 6 bases, the J end lost 8 bases, and 7 bases lay between the germline ends. The CDR3 nucleotides read TGTGCCAGCAGAGAACGGGAAAAACTGTTTTTT. Protein product: CASREREKLFF.

The CDR3 DNA follows: TGCAGTGGTATGGCGGGGCGCTACAATGAGCAGTTCTTC. This codes for CSGMAGRYNEQFF. The rearrangement joins TRBV20-1 to TRBJ2-1, with TRBD2 as a possible D gene (6 bases). CDR1 and CDR2 from the germline V gene are DFQATT and SNEGSKA (reference sequence). The CDR3 spans 13 residues. The V gene lost 7 bases and the J gene lost 3 bases, with 13 bases spanning the gap.

The V gene is TRBV7-9, the J gene TRBJ1-1; no reliable D call. Germline V gene lookup returns CDR1 SEHNR and CDR2 FQNEAQ (reference sequence). The CDR3 runs to 12 residues. Trimming shortened V by 0 bases and J by 8 bases, and 7 bases separated the two germline ends. CDR3 DNA sequence: TGTGCCAGCAGCTTAGCGTCCCGGGAAGCTTTCTTT. This codes for CASSLASREAFF.

This rearrangement joins TRBV5-1 to TRBJ2-5, with D perhaps matching TRBD1 (6 bases). The V gene lost 3 bases and the J gene lost 1 base, with 7 bases spanning the gap. The CDR3 covers 13 residues. The germline V gene encodes CDR1 SGHRS and CDR2 YFSETQ. CDR3 protein: CASSWTVQETQYF. The CDR3 nucleotides read TGCGCCAGCAGCTGGACAGTCCAAGAGACCCAGTACTTC.

The chain is built from TRBV12-3 or TRBV12-4 and TRBJ2-5, with 7 bases lining up with TRBD2. This CDR3 region has 16 residues. V dropped 5 bases and J dropped 4; count of bases not matched to a gene: 13. As DNA, the CDR3 is TGTGCCAGCAGTCTCTCTAGCGGTCCGATGGCAGAGACCCAGTACTTC. This translates into CASSLSSGPMAETQYF.

In this sample, this clonotype turned up a few times. The V gene is TRBV27, the J gene TRBJ2-7; D not certain. V lost 0 bases, J lost 2 bases, and 8 bases lay in between. CDR3 length equals 14 residues. The V gene's germline CDR1 is MNHEY and CDR2 SMNVEV (reference sequence). The CDR3 bases are TGTGCCAGCAGTTTATCCCCGGAAACCTACGAGCAGTACTTC. It is translated as CASSLSPETYEQYF.

V gene TRBV27 combines with J gene TRBJ1-1; 9 nucleotides agree with TRBD1. Trimming removed 5 bases from V and 3 bases from J; junction bases left unmatched: 7. The germline V gene has CDR1 MNHEY and CDR2 SMNVEV (reference sequence). This CDR3 is 15 amino acids long. CDR3 bases: TGTGCCAGCAGTCCACAGGGGGCGGAGGACACTGAAGCTTTCTTT. Translating gives CASSPQGAEDTEAFF.

This rearrangement joins TRBV5-1 to TRBJ2-3; no firm D call. Per germline, CDR1 SGHRS and CDR2 YFSETQ. Trimming removed 4 bases at V and 6 bases at J, with 9 bases between. CDR3 length equals 12 residues. CDR3 DNA sequence: TGCGCCAGCAGCCGAGGCCTCGATACGCAGTATTTT. Translating gives CASSRGLDTQYF.

This clonotype was seen a single time. J is TRBJ2-1 and V is TRBV7-6, with TRBD1 identical over 7 bases. Per germline, CDR1 SGHVS and CDR2 FNYEAQ. The J segment lost 8 bases and the V segment lost 1 base, leaving 2 bases of the junction unmatched. The CDR3 consists of 13 residues. The CDR3 region is CASSLGQGDEQFF. CDR3 nucleotides: TGTGCCAGCAGCTTAGGGCAGGGGGATGAGCAGTTCTTC. Full variable domain (remainder filled in from reference TRBV7-6 and TRBJ2-1): GAGVSQSPRYKVTKRGQDVALRCDPISGHVSLYWYRQALGQGPEFLTYFNYEAQQDKSGLPNDRFSAERPEGSISTLTIQRTEQRDSAMYRCASSLGQGDEQFFGPGTRLTVL.

This chain connects TRBV27 to TRBJ2-5; D possibly corresponds to TRBD2 (5 bases). The CDR3 is 15 amino acids. Germline V gene data show CDR1 as MNHEY and CDR2 as SMNVEV (reference sequence). V was pared by 4 bases and J by 5 bases, with 17 bases between. The CDR3 region has the DNA TGTGCCAGCAGTTCCCTGGCGACCGGGGAGGAGACCCAGTACTTC. Amino acids: CASSSLATGEETQYF.

This chain links TRBV27 with TRBJ2-6; D not resolved. The germline gives CDR1 MNHEY, CDR2 SMNVEV (reference sequence). V lost 3 bases, J lost 2 bases, and 2 bases lay in between. CDR3 length equals 13 residues. The CDR3 spells CASSFTGANVLTF. In DNA form, the CDR3 reads TGTGCCAGCAGTTTTACTGGGGCCAACGTCCTGACTTTC.

The chain recombines TRBV11-2 with TRBJ2-3, with TRBD1 as a possible D gene (6 bases). Trimming removed 5 bases from V and 1 base from J, with 19 bases in between. The CDR3 loop spans 17 amino acids. Germline CDR1 is SGHAT and CDR2 is FQNNGV. CDR3 in DNA: TGTGCCAGCAGCCTTACCAACCAGGGGAAAGGCACAGATACGCAGTATTTT. It encodes CASSLTNQGKGTDTQYF.

The chain has TRBV7-8 and TRBJ1-2, with a weak D call TRBD1 (6 bases). This CDR3 has 16 residues. Trimming pared 5 bases from V and 4 bases from J, leaving 20 bases between. Germline V gene lookup returns CDR1 SGHVS and CDR2 FQNEAQ. The CDR3 nucleotides are TGTGCCAGCAGCCAAAGGTCGGCAGGGGTGGCCTATGGCTACACCTTC. This translates into CASSQRSAGVAYGYTF.

J is TRBJ2-7 and V is TRBV7-2; TRBD2 matches 7 bases. V dropped 5 bases and J dropped 0; count of bases not matched to a gene: 10. Germline CDR1 and CDR2: SGHTA and FQGNSA. This CDR3 has 16 residues. DNA for the CDR3: TGTGCCAGCAGCCCGTGGTCTAGCGGCCCCTCCTACGAGCAGTACTTC. Translated: CASSPWSSGPSYEQYF. The full variable domain, in which reference TRBV7-2 and TRBJ2-7 provide the parts outside the CDR3, is GAGVSQSPSNKVTEKGKDVELRCDPISGHTALYWYRQSLGQGLEFLIYFQGNSAPDKSGLPSDRFSAERTGGSVSTLTIQRTQQEDSAVYLCASSPWSSGPSYEQYFGPGTRLTVT.

The V gene is TRBV7-9, the J gene TRBJ2-7; no definite D call. Germline CDR1 reads SEHNR; CDR2 reads FQNEAQ (reference sequence). This CDR3 is 14 amino acids long. Trimming left V 5 bases short and J 1 base short, with 12 bases between. CDR3 bases: TGTGCCAGCAGCCCCGAGGACCGATCCTACGAGCAGTACTTC. This encodes CASSPEDRSYEQYF.

J is TRBJ2-5 and V is TRBV29-1; TRBD2 matches 7 bases. Per germline, CDR1 SQVTM and CDR2 ANQGSEA. CDR3 size: 12 residues. V dropped 2 bases and J dropped 5; count of bases not matched to a gene: 2. The chain's CDR3 is CSVEKGGETQYF. CDR3 nucleotide sequence: TGCAGCGTTGAAAAGGGAGGGGAGACCCAGTACTTC.

The CDR3 reads CASSHLDFYEQYF. CDR3 bases: TGTGCCAGCAGCCATCTGGATTTCTACGAGCAGTACTTC. The rearrangement uses TRBV3-1 and TRBJ2-7; D remains ambiguous. Trimming cost V 3 bases and J 3 bases, with 9 bases left between them. In germline, CDR1 is LGHDT, CDR2 YNNKEL (reference sequence). CDR3 length: 13 amino acids.

V usage is TRBV7-2 and J usage is TRBJ2-7, with no clear D. From germline, CDR1 is SGHTA and CDR2 FQGNSA. Trimming took off 3 bases at V and 2 bases at J, with 17 bases between the two ends. The CDR3 loop spans 16 amino acids. The CDR3 is CASSLMPANPAYEQYF. Written as DNA, the CDR3 is TGTGCCAGCAGCTTGATGCCGGCGAACCCCGCCTACGAGCAGTACTTC.

The count of this clonotype is one. CDR3 residues: CAWTSSSYNEQFF. The CDR3 DNA sequence: TGTGCCTGGACAAGTAGCTCCTACAATGAGCAGTTCTTC. The V and J genes are TRBV30 and TRBJ2-1; D is ambiguous. V lost 4 bases to trimming and J lost 0 bases, with 7 bases between them. The CDR3 has 13 amino acids. Germline CDR1 and CDR2: GTSNPN and SVGIG (reference sequence).

The rearrangement joins TRBV6-2 or TRBV6-3 to TRBJ2-2; 7 nucleotides line up with TRBD1. Unmatched junction bases numbered 8, after V lost 4 bases and J lost 0 bases. Germline V gene sequence: CDR1 MNHEY, CDR2 SVGEGT. The CDR3 is made up of 17 amino acids. The CDR3: CASSSRQGIANTGELFF. The DNA for the CDR3 is TGTGCCAGCAGTTCTCGACAGGGAATCGCGAACACCGGGGAGCTGTTTTTT.